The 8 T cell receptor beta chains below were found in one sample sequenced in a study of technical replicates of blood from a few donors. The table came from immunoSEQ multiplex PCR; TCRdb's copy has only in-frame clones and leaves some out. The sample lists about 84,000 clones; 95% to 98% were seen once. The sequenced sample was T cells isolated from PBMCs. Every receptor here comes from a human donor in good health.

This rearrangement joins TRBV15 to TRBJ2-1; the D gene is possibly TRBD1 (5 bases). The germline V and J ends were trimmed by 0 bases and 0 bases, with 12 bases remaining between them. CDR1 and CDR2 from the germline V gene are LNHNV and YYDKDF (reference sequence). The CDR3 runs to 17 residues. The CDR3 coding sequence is TGTGCCACCAGCAGAGATTCCGACAGTACCTCCTACAATGAGCAGTTCTTC. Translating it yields CATSRDSDSTSYNEQFF.

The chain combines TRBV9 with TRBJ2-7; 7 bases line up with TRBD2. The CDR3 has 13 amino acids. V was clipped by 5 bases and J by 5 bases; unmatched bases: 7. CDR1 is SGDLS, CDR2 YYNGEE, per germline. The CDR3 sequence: CASSLRGVDEQYF. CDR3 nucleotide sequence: TGTGCCAGCAGTCTTCGGGGGGTGGACGAGCAGTACTTC.

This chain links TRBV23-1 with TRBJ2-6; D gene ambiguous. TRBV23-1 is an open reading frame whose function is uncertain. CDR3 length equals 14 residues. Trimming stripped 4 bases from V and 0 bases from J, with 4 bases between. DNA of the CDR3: TGCGCCAGCAGTCTCCGCTCTGGGGCCAACGTCCTGACTTTC. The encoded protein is CASSLRSGANVLTF.

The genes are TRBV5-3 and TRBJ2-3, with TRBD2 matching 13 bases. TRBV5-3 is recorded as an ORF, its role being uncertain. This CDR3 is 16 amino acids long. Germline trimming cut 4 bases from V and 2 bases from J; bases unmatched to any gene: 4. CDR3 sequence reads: CARSRTSGGSTDTQYF. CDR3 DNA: TGTGCCAGAAGCCGGACTAGCGGGGGTTCCACAGATACGCAGTATTTT.

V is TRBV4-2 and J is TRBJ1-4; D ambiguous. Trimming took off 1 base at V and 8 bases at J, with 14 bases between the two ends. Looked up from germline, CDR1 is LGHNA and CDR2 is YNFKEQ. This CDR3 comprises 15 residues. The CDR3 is CASSQAGVYGEKLFF. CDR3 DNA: TGTGCCAGCAGCCAAGCCGGGGTTTACGGGGAAAAACTGTTTTTT.

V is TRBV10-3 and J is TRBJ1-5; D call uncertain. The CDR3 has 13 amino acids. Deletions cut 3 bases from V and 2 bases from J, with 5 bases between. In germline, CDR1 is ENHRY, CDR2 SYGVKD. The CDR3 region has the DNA TGTGCCATCAGTGAATTAGGCAATCAGCCCCAGCATTTT. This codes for CAISELGNQPQHF.

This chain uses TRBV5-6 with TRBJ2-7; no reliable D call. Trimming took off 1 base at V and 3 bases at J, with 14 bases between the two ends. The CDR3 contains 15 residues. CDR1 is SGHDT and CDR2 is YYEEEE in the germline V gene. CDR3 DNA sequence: TGTGCCAGCAGCTTGTCCCTAGAGCCCGACTACGAGCAGTACTTC. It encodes CASSLSLEPDYEQYF.

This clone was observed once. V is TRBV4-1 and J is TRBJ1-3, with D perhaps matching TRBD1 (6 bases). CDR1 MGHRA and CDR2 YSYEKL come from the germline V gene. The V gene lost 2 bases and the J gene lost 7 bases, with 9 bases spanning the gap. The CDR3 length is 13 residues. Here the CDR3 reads CASSQPDSNTIYF. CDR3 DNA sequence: TGCGCCAGCAGCCAACCGGACAGTAACACCATATATTTT.